This entry features one TCR beta chain sequence. The record originates from a study of blood T cell repertoires in COVID-19. For the study at large: PBMCs, B-cell-depleted T cells, or T cells provided the cDNA or gDNA that made up the material.

Per the authors' pipeline: Nucleated cell counts were estimated from reference gene primer amplification. Here immunoSEQ multiplex PCR was the method, and the copy in TCRdb shows in-frame clones only, minus some. V and J calls and clone size are as listed in that table; D and trimming were resolved from the DNA. The table lists some 380,000 clones, approximately 88% of them singletons, with roughly 1.9% in the top ten. Germline values: CDR1 MGHRA, CDR2 YSYEKL. The ends lost 0 bases at V and 5 bases at J; junction bases unmatched: 4. The CDR3 consists of 17 residues. Source material: PBMCs or T cells enriched from blood (not recorded which). The chain carries TRBV4-1 and TRBJ2-1; 13 bases match TRBD2. This receptor was obtained from a woman aged 35 to 49 with acute COVID-19. CDR3 DNA: TGCGCCAGCAGCCAAGAAGGGACTAGCGGGACCCACAATGAGCAGTTCTTC. This codes for CASSQEGTSGTHNEQFF.